This T cell receptor beta chain was documented in a study of blood T cell repertoires in COVID-19. As for the study in general: Samples taken during acute and convalescent COVID-19 were collected in the United States, Italy and Spain. Sources were T cells, B-cell-depleted T cells, or PBMCs; the material itself was cDNA or gDNA.

The data were produced by immunoSEQ multiplex PCR, yet TCRdb's version contains in-frame clones alone and is incomplete. Here the sample spans 55,000 to 75,000 clones, approximately 90% being singletons. The V and J ends lost 4 bases and 1 base, in that order; junction bases with no gene match: 15. The length of the CDR3 is 19 residues. Per the germline V gene, CDR1 is SGHTA and CDR2 is FQGNSA. This receptor was identified in a human donor in a cohort sampled during active COVID-19. The chain has TRBV7-2 and TRBJ2-5, with 10 bases matching TRBD2. Sequencing was carried out using peripheral blood. CDR3 nucleotides: TGTGCCAGCAGCTCGGGCGGGCAAGCGGGAGGGGGCTTCCAAGAGACCCAGTACTTC. This encodes CASSSGGQAGGGFQETQYF.